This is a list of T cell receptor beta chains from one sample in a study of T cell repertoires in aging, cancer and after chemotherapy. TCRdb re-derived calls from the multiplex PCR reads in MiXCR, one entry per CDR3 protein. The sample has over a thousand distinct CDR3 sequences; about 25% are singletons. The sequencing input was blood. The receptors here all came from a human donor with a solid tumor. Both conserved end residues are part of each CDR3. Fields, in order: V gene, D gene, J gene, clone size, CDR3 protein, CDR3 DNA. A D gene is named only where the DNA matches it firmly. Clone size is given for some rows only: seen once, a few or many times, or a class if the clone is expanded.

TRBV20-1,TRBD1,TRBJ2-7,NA,CSARVTGEYF,TGCAGTGCTAGAGTGACAGGGGAGTACTTC
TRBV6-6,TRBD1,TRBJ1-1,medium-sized,CASSYSDRGTEAFF,TGTGCCAGCAGTTACTCCGACAGGGGTACTGAAGCTTTCTTT
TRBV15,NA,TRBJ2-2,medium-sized,CATSKGKNTGELFF,TGTGCCACCAGCAAAGGGAAGAACACCGGGGAGCTGTTTTTT
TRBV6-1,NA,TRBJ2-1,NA,CASSEVMAGAAQYNEQFF,TGTGCCAGCAGTGAAGTAATGGCGGGGGCTGCCCAATACAATGAGCAGTTCTTC
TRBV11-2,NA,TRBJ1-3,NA,CASSANSFSGNTIYF,TGTGCCAGCAGCGCCAACAGCTTCTCTGGAAACACCATATATTTT
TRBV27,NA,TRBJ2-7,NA,CASREMGSSYEQYF,TGTGCCAGCAGGGAGATGGGGAGCTCCTACGAGCAGTACTTC
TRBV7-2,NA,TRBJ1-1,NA,CASSLGATPEAFF,TGTGCCAGCAGCTTAGGGGCAACGCCCGAAGCTTTCTTT
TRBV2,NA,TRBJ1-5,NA,CASSGVSSNQPQHF,TGTGCCAGCAGTGGGGTGAGTAGCAATCAGCCCCAGCATTTT
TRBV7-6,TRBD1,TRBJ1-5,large,CASSQGTGAPQHF,TGTGCCAGCAGCCAGGGGACAGGGGCCCCCCAGCATTTT
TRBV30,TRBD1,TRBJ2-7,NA,CASSSDRGPYEQYF,TGTGCCAGCAGTTCGGACAGGGGCCCCTACGAGCAGTACTTC
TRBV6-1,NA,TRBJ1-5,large,CASTNRQGGQPQHF,TGTGCCAGCACCAACCGTCAGGGCGGTCAGCCCCAGCATTTT
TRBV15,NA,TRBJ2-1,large,CATSRGGAYNEQFF,TGTGCCACCAGCAGAGGAGGGGCTTACAATGAGCAGTTCTTC
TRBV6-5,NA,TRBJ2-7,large,CASRYAAEQGAYEQYF,TGTGCCAGCCGATACGCCGCAGAACAGGGAGCCTACGAGCAGTACTTC
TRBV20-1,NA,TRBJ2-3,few,CSGTRRSTDTQYF,TGCAGTGGAACGAGGCGTAGCACAGATACGCAGTATTTT
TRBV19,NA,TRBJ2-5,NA,CASSSRSGETQYF,TGTGCCAGTAGCTCACGGAGTGGGGAGACCCAGTACTTC
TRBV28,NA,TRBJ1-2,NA,CASSLTLLSYGYTF,TGTGCCAGCAGTCTGACACTCCTGAGTTATGGCTACACCTTC
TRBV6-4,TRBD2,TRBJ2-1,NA,CASSRLAGGHNEQFF,TGTGCCAGCAGTAGACTAGCGGGGGGACACAATGAGCAGTTCTTC